A single TCR beta chain is shown here with its context. Assay used: immunoSEQ multiplex PCR; TCRdb lists only in-frame clones, some missing. This sample has some 700,000 clones, with around 85% found just once. Trimming cost V 0 bases and J 1 base; bases outside gene matches: 16. The CDR3 has 21 amino acids. The germline V gene has CDR1 LGHNA and CDR2 YSLEER. These data originate in a study of shared T cell receptors in the human thymus. This same sample was also part of a study on human thymus T cells. As that report states: Thymic repertoires from unrelated individuals overlapped highly, related research reported.

This receptor was identified in a girl under two years old with a congenital heart defect. The chain joins TRBV4-3 to TRBJ2-1, with 9 bases matching TRBD2. Sequencing was performed on thymocytes. CDR3 sequence reads: CASSQEHHPTASGGSYNEQFF. CDR3 nucleotides: TGCGCCAGCAGCCAAGAACACCATCCGACGGCCAGCGGGGGGTCCTACAATGAGCAGTTCTTC.